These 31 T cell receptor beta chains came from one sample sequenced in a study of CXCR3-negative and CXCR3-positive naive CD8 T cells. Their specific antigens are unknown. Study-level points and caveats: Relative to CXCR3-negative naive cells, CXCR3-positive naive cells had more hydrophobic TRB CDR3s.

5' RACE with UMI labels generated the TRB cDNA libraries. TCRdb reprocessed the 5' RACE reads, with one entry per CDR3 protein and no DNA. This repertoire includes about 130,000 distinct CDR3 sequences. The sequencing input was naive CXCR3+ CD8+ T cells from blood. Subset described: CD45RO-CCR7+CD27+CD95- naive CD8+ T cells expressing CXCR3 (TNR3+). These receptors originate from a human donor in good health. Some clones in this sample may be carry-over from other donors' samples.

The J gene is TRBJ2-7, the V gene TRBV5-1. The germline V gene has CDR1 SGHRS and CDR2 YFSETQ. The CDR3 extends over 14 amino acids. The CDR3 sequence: CDSSSPTRTYEQYF.

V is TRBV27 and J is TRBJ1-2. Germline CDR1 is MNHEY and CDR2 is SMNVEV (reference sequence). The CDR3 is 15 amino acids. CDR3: CASSLSSGSSYGYTF.

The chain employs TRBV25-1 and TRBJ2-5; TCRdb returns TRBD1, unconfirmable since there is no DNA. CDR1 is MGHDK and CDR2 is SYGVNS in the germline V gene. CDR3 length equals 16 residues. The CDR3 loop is CASSPRTGPFQETQYF.

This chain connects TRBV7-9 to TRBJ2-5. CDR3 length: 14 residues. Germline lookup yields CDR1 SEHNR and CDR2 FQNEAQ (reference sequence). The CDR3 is CASSFKIPIETQYF.

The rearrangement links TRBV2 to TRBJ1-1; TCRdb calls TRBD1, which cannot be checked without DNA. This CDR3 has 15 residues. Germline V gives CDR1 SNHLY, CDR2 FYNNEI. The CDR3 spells CASSEGAGGSAEAFF.

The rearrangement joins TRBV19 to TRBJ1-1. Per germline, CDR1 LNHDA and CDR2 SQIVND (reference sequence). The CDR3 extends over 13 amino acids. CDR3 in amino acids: CASSIGLLTEAFF.

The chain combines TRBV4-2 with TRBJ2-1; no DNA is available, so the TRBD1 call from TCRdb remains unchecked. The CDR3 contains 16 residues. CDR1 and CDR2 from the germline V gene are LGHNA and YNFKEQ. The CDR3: CASSQDNQGGPSEQFF.

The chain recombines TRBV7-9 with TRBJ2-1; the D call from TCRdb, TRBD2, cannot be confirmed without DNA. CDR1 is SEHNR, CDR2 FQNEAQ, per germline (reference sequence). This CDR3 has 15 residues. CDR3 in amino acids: CASSSRGGHKNEQFF.

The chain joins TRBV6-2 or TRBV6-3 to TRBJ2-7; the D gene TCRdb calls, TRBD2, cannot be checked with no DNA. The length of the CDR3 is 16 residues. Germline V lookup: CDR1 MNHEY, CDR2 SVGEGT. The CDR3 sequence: CASSWYRTSGPYEQYF.

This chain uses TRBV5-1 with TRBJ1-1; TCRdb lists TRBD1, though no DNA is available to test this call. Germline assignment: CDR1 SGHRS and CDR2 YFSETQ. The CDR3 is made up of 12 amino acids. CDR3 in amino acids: CASSRATTEAFF.

The CDR3 protein is CASSAGQLYGYTF. The chain has TRBV27 and TRBJ1-2; TCRdb designates TRBD1, a call that cannot be tested without DNA. The CDR3 is 13 amino acids. The V gene's germline CDR1 is MNHEY and CDR2 SMNVEV (reference sequence).

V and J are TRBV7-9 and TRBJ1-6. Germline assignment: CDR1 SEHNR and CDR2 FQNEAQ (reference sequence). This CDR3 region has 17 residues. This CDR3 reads CASSSDEGSSYNSPLHF.

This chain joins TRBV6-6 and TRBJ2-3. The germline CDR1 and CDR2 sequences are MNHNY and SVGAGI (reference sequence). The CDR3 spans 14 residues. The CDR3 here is CASSYWGNSDTQYF.

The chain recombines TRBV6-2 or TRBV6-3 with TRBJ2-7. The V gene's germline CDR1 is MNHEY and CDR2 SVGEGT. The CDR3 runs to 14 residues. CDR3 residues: CASSLSQGTHEQYF.

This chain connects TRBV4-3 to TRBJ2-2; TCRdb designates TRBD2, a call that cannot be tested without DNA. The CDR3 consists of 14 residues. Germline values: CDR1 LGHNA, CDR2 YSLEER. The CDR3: CASSHRSQGGELFF.

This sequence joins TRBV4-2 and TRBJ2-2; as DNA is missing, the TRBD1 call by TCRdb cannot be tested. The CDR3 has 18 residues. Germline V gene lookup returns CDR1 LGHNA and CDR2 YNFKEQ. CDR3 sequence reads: CASSQDEGELAITGELFF.

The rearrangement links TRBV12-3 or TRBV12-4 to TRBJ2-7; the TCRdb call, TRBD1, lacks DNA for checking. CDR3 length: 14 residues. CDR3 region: CASSAPEQGYEQYF.

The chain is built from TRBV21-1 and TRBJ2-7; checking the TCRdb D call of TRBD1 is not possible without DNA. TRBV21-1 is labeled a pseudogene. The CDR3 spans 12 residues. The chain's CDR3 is CASEGAPGEQYF.

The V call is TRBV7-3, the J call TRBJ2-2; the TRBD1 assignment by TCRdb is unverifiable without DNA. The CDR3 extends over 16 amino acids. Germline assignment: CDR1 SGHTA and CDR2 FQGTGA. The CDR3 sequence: CASSSGLTGYTGELFF. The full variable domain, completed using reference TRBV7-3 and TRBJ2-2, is GAGVSQTPSNKVTEKGKYVELRCDPISGHTALYWYRQSLGQGPEFLIYFQGTGAADDSGLPNDRFFAVRPEGSVSTLKIQRTERGDSAVYLCASSSGLTGYTGELFFGEGSRLTVL.

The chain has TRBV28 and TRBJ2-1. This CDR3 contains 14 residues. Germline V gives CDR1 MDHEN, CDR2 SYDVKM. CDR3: CASSLSETSNEQFF.

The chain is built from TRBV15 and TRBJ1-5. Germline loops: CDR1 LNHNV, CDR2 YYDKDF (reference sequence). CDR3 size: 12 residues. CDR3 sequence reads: CATSNANQPQHF.

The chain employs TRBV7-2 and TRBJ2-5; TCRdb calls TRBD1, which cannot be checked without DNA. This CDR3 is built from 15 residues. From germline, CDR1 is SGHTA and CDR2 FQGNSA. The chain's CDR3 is CASSPSGGGQETQYF.

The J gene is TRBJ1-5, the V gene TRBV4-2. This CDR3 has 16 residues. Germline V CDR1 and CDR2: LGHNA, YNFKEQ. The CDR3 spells CASSQGGGALNQPQHF.

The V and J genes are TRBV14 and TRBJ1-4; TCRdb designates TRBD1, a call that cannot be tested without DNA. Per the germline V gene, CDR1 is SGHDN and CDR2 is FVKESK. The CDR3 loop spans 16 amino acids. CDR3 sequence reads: CASSQWGQGFNEKLFF.

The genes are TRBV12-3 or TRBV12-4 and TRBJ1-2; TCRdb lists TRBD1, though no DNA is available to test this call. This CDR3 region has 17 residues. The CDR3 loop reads CASSLERLGASFYGYTF.

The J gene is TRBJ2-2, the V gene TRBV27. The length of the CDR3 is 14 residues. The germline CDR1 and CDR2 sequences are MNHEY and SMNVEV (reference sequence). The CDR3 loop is CASSLSVAWQELFF.

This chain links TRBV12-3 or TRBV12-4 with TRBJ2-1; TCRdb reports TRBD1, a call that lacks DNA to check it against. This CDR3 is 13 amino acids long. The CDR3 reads CASLGGLDNEQFF.

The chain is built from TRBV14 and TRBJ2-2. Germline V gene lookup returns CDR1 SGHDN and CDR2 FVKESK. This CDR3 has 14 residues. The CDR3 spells CASSQGWAIGELFF. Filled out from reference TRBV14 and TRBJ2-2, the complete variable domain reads EAGVTQFPSHSVIEKGQTVTLRCDPISGHDNLYWYRRVMGKEIKFLLHFVKESKQDESGMPNNRFLAERTGGTYSTLKVQPAELEDSGVYFCASSQGWAIGELFFGEGSRLTVL.

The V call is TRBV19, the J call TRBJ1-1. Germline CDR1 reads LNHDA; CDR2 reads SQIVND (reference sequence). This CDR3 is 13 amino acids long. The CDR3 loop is CASSWRMNTEAFF. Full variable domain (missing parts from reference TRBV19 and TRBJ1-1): DGGITQSPKYLFRKEGQNVTLSCEQNLNHDAMYWYRQDPGQGLRLIYYSQIVNDFQKGDIAEGYSVSREKKESFPLTVTSAQKNPTAFYLCASSWRMNTEAFFGQGTRLTVV.

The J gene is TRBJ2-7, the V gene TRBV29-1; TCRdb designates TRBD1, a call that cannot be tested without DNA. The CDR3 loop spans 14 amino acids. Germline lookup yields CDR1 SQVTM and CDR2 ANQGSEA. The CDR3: CSVEGDGQDYEQYF.

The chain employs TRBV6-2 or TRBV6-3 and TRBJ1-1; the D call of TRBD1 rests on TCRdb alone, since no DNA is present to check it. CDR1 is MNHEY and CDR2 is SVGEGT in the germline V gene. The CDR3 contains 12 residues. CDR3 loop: CASTPGGTEAFF.